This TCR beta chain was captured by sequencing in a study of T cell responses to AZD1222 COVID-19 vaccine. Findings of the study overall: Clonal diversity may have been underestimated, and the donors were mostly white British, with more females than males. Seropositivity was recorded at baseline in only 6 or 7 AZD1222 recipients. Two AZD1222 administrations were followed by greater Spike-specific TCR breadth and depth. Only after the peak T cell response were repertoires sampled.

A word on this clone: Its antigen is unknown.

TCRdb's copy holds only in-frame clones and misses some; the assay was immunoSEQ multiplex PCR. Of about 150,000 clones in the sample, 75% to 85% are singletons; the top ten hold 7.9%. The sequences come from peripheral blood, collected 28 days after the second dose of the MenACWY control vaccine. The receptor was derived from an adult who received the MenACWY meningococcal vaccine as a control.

CDR3: CASRVGPNLDSPLHF. CDR3 nucleotides: TGCGCCAGCAGGGTTGGGCCGAACTTAGATTCACCCCTCCACTTT. This chain uses TRBV10-2 with TRBJ1-6; D is unclear. Germline V gene lookup returns CDR1 WSHSY and CDR2 SAAADI. The germline V and J ends were trimmed by 6 bases and 8 bases, with 17 bases remaining between them. This CDR3 is built from 15 residues.